This passage covers 20 T cell receptor beta chains from one sample sequenced in a study of blood T cell repertoires in COVID-19. Only in-frame clones appear in the TCRdb table, and some are missing; sequencing was by immunoSEQ multiplex PCR. The sample consists of fewer than 90,000 clones, roughly 95% of them appearing once. Sequenced sample: peripheral blood. Receptors were obtained from a human donor with active COVID-19. The donor label of this sample is uncertain.

The chain carries TRBV19 and TRBJ1-2; possibly TRBD1 for D (5 bases). The CDR3 has 16 amino acids. Trimming left V 2 bases short and J 7 bases short, with 20 bases between. The germline V gene encodes CDR1 LNHDA and CDR2 SQIVND (reference sequence). The CDR3 loop is CASSITAAGGVLGYTF. The CDR3 coding sequence is TGTGCCAGTAGTATAACCGCAGCGGGAGGGGTACTTGGCTACACCTTC.

The CDR3 protein is CASSLGLGTGGYGYTF. The CDR3 DNA reads as TGTGCCAGCAGCTTGGGACTAGGGACAGGGGGATATGGCTACACCTTC. This chain connects TRBV5-4 to TRBJ1-2, with 11 bases identical to TRBD1. Germline CDR1 SGHNT, CDR2 YYREEE (reference sequence). Trimming at V came to 0 bases and at J to 5 bases, leaving 6 bases not matched to a gene. CDR3 size: 16 residues.

The chain recombines TRBV3-1 (or the pseudogene TRBV3-2) with TRBJ2-4, with D tentatively TRBD2 (5 bases). Trimming removed 4 bases from V and 7 bases from J, with 11 bases in between. This CDR3 spans 13 amino acids. CDR1 is LGHDT, CDR2 YNNKEL, per germline (reference sequence). CDR3 in DNA: TGTGCCAGCAGCCCCAGTGGGGAGAACATTCAGTACTTC. It yields the protein CASSPSGENIQYF.

The chain employs TRBV12-3 or TRBV12-4 and TRBJ1-2, with TRBD1 identical over 9 bases. V trimming: 6 bases; J trimming: 5 bases; junction bases outside the gene matches: 4. CDR3 length: 13 residues. CDR3 nucleotides: TGTGCCAGCAGCCCGGGACAGGGTTATGGCTACACCTTC. Translated: CASSPGQGYGYTF.

The rearrangement joins TRBV4-1 to TRBJ2-1; D remains unclear. The CDR3 covers 11 residues. With 4 bases removed from V and 5 bases from J, the gap between germline ends came to 3 bases. Germline V lookup: CDR1 MGHRA, CDR2 YSYEKL. The CDR3 reads CASSLNNEQFF. The CDR3 bases are TGCGCCAGCAGCCTAAACAATGAGCAGTTCTTC.

This chain joins TRBV7-9 and TRBJ2-5, with a possible D match to TRBD2 (7 bases). Trimming took 0 bases from V and 4 from J, leaving 9 bases between them. Germline V lookup: CDR1 SEHNR, CDR2 FQNEAQ (reference sequence). The CDR3 has 14 residues. The CDR3 protein is CASSLAGGPETQYF. The CDR3 DNA reads TGTGCCAGCAGCTTAGCGGGGGGGCCAGAGACCCAGTACTTC.

This rearrangement joins TRBV28 to TRBJ1-5, with 12 bases aligning to TRBD1. CDR1 and CDR2 from the germline V gene are MDHEN and SYDVKM. V lost 2 bases, J lost 6 bases, and 2 bases stayed unmatched. CDR3 length: 15 amino acids. The CDR3 reads CASSLGTGGVQPQHF. CDR3 bases: TGTGCCAGCAGTTTAGGGACAGGGGGCGTTCAGCCCCAGCATTTT.

This CDR3 reads CASSGTGGLGELFF. CDR3 coding DNA: TGTGCCAGTAGTGGGACAGGGGGTCTCGGGGAGCTGTTTTTT. The J gene is TRBJ2-2, the V gene TRBV19; 11 nucleotides match TRBD1. CDR3 size: 14 residues. After removal of 5 bases from V and 7 bases from J, the junction contained 3 bases not matched to a gene. The V gene's germline CDR1 is LNHDA and CDR2 SQIVND (reference sequence).

This clone was recorded only once. J is TRBJ2-5 and V is TRBV4-1; 8 nucleotides agree with TRBD2. The CDR3 has 16 residues. The J segment lost 4 bases and the V segment lost 1 base, leaving 8 bases of the junction unmatched. Germline CDR1 reads MGHRA; CDR2 reads YSYEKL. The CDR3 sequence: CASSQGGAGVGETQYF. Written as DNA, the CDR3 is TGCGCCAGCAGCCAAGGCGGAGCGGGGGTCGGAGAGACCCAGTACTTC.

The V and J genes are TRBV28 and TRBJ2-1, with 9 bases fitting TRBD2. Germline trimming cut 3 bases from V and 8 bases from J; bases unmatched to any gene: 11. Germline CDR1 reads MDHEN; CDR2 reads SYDVKM. The CDR3 sequence is 16 residues long. The CDR3 sequence is CASSFGGRAMLDEQFF. Here the CDR3 DNA reads TGTGCCAGCAGTTTTGGCGGGAGGGCCATGTTGGATGAGCAGTTCTTC.

The chain links TRBV4-1 to TRBJ2-7, with D possibly matching TRBD1 (6 bases). CDR1 and CDR2 from the germline V gene are MGHRA and YSYEKL. The CDR3 consists of 14 residues. V gave up 1 base and J gave up 3 bases, with 10 bases separating them. The CDR3 DNA sequence: TGCGCCAGCAGCCAAGGACAGGCCGACTACGAGCAGTACTTC. As protein: CASSQGQADYEQYF.

Points on this clone: The junction does not match germline at one end; this may be a read error. The V call is TRBV4-1, the J call TRBJ2-7, with D perhaps matching TRBD1 (6 bases). The CDR3 has 13 residues. Germline V gene lookup returns CDR1 MGHRA and CDR2 YSYEKL. For the CDR3, the DNA is TGCGCCGGCAGCCAAGTACAGGGTTACGAGCAGTACTTC. Translation: CAGSQVQGYEQYF.

The chain has TRBV4-1 and TRBJ1-1, with D perhaps TRBD1 (6 bases). The CDR3 runs to 15 residues. The ends were cut back, 1 base at V and 0 bases at J, with 9 bases in the middle. In germline, CDR1 is MGHRA, CDR2 YSYEKL. The CDR3 DNA reads as TGCGCCAGCAGCCAAGCGGACAGACTGAACACTGAAGCTTTCTTT. Its protein product is CASSQADRLNTEAFF.

The chain links TRBV9 to TRBJ1-2; 7 bases match TRBD1. Trimming cost V 5 bases and J 2 bases; bases outside gene matches: 3. The CDR3 runs to 13 residues. Germline CDR1 and CDR2: SGDLS and YYNGEE. In DNA, the CDR3 is TGTGCCAGCAGTGGACAGGAGAACTATGGCTACACCTTC. The encoded protein is CASSGQENYGYTF.

The chain uses TRBV29-1 and TRBJ2-7; tentative D call: TRBD2 (6 bases). The CDR3 sequence is 14 residues long. V was clipped by 6 bases and J by 6 bases, with 21 bases between them. Germline CDR1 SQVTM, CDR2 ANQGSEA. CDR3 bases: TGCAGCGTGTACGGGATTGGGGGGAAAGCCGAGCAGTACTTC. Translation: CSVYGIGGKAEQYF.

This chain's CDR3 is CASSQTGTGFFTGELFF. CDR3 nucleotides: TGTGCCAGCAGCCAGACCGGGACAGGGTTTTTCACCGGGGAGCTGTTTTTT. The chain carries TRBV13 and TRBJ2-2, with 9 bases that match TRBD1. The CDR3 runs to 17 residues. Losses at the gene ends were 5 bases for V and 4 bases for J; bases not matched to a gene: 11. From germline, CDR1 is PRHDT and CDR2 FYEKMQ (reference sequence).

This clone was detected once. This rearrangement joins TRBV5-1 to TRBJ1-1; TRBD1 is a possible D gene (5 bases). Germline lookup yields CDR1 SGHRS and CDR2 YFSETQ. V lost 4 bases and J 6 bases, leaving 13 bases between the germline ends. The CDR3 runs 13 residues. The CDR3 DNA reads as TGCGCCAGCAGCACGGGGGGAGGGCCTGAAGCTTTCTTT. Translated, it gives CASSTGGGPEAFF. The variable domain in full, completed from reference TRBV5-1 and TRBJ1-1, reads KAGVTQTPRYLIKTRGQQVTLSCSPISGHRSVSWYQQTPGQGLQFLFEYFSETQRNKGNFPGRFSGRQFSNSRSEMNVSTLELGDSALYLCASSTGGGPEAFFGQGTRLTVV.

With regard to this clone: The junction shows a germline mismatch at one end, possibly a read error. The chain links TRBV4-3 to TRBJ2-5, with D unclear. The CDR3 is 15 amino acids. Germline CDR1 LGHNA, CDR2 YSLEER. The CDR3 nucleotides are TGCGCCTGCAGCCTAGTCTTATTTGAGGCAGAGACCCAGTACTTC. This codes for CACSLVLFEAETQYF.

V is TRBV7-2 and J is TRBJ1-4; unclear D gene. V shed 5 bases and J shed 7 bases, with 17 bases lying between them. The CDR3 runs 15 residues. CDR1 is SGHTA, CDR2 FQGNSA, per germline. The CDR3: CASSQAPAIGEKLFF. Written as DNA, the CDR3 is TGTGCCAGCAGCCAGGCCCCGGCCATCGGTGAAAAACTGTTTTTT.

This chain connects TRBV4-1 to TRBJ2-5; no clear D gene. Germline values: CDR1 MGHRA, CDR2 YSYEKL. Trimming left V 3 bases short and J 2 bases short, with 10 bases between. The CDR3 has 14 residues. The CDR3 sequence is CASSHNSRQETQYF. The CDR3 bases are TGCGCCAGCAGCCATAACAGTAGGCAAGAGACCCAGTACTTC.